One and the same sample provided the 32 T cell receptor beta chains below, sequenced in a study of Graves' ophthalmopathy and Graves' hyperthyroidism. Transcripts of RNA were the source for amplifying TCR beta CDR3 regions. An initial RT-PCR round employing HTBI primers preceded a second-round multiplex PCR. TCRdb processed the multiplex PCR reads anew with MiXCR; each CDR3 protein has one entry. The sample contains 450,000 to 600,000 distinct CDR3 sequences, 35% to 45% of which appear only once. Sequencing was done on a sample of peripheral blood or thyroid tissue (not recorded which). The receptors were sampled from an adult man with Graves' hyperthyroidism.

This clonotype was observed many times. The genes are TRBV29-1 and TRBJ1-2; D perhaps matches TRBD1 (5 bases). The CDR3 length is 13 residues. In germline, CDR1 is SQVTM, CDR2 ANQGSEA. The V end lost 3 bases, the J end lost 7 bases, and 15 bases lay between the germline ends. CDR3 DNA: TGCAGCGTTGAGGGCCCAGGGAAGGCTGGCTACACCTTC. Amino acids: CSVEGPGKAGYTF.

This clonotype has at least ten counts. The rearrangement links TRBV20-1 to TRBJ1-5, with TRBD1 matching over 9 bases. Germline CDR1 and CDR2: DFQATT and SNEGSKA (reference sequence). The CDR3 is 16 amino acids. V was clipped by 6 bases and J by 0 bases; unmatched bases: 9. For the CDR3, the DNA is TGCAGTGCCGTAACAGGGGGCCGGTATAGCAATCAGCCCCAGCATTTT. Translating it yields CSAVTGGRYSNQPQHF.

The chain couples TRBV7-2 to TRBJ1-1; D not certain. This CDR3 spans 15 amino acids. Per germline, CDR1 SGHTA and CDR2 FQGNSA. Trimming shortened V by 4 bases and J by 1 base, and 13 bases separated the two germline ends. The CDR3 spells CASSSSSLGNTEAFF. In nucleotides, the CDR3 is TGTGCCAGCAGCTCTTCTTCTTTGGGGAACACTGAAGCTTTCTTT.

The chain is built from TRBV6-1 and TRBJ1-2; perhaps TRBD1 as D (5 bases). The CDR3 spans 14 residues. CDR1 MNHNS and CDR2 SASEGT come from the germline V gene. V was pared by 5 bases and J by 4 bases, with 14 bases between. CDR3 DNA: TGTGCCAGCAGTTACTTGGGCAGGGCCTATGGCTACACCTTC. Translation: CASSYLGRAYGYTF.

The rearrangement joins TRBV24-1 to TRBJ2-2; a possible D gene is TRBD2 (6 bases). CDR1 and CDR2 from the germline V gene are KGHDR and SFDVKD. CDR3 size: 13 residues. Deletions cut 5 bases from V and 3 bases from J, with 6 bases between. The CDR3 DNA sequence: TGTGCCACCAGTGCGGGAGACACCGGGGAGCTGTTTTTT. Translated: CATSAGDTGELFF.

This clonotype was counted ten times or more. The chain couples TRBV2 to TRBJ1-5; no firm D call. V was pared by 5 bases and J by 0 bases, with 11 bases between. Germline V gene sequence: CDR1 SNHLY, CDR2 FYNNEI. The CDR3 loop spans 15 amino acids. The CDR3 reads CASSFDGNSNQPQHF. The DNA for the CDR3 is TGTGCCAGCAGTTTTGACGGAAATAGCAATCAGCCCCAGCATTTT.

This clonotype was recorded at least ten times. The rearrangement links TRBV6-1 to TRBJ1-1, with D unclear. CDR1 MNHNS and CDR2 SASEGT come from the germline V gene. V gave up 6 bases and J gave up 0 bases, with 11 bases separating them. The CDR3 has 14 residues. For the CDR3, the DNA is TGTGCCAGCAGCCAAGGACGGATGAACACTGAAGCTTTCTTT. This codes for CASSQGRMNTEAFF.

This clonotype was seen ten or more times. The V and J genes are TRBV7-8 and TRBJ1-5; D remains ambiguous. The CDR3 totals 15 residues. Germline assignment: CDR1 SGHVS and CDR2 FQNEAQ. V lost 4 bases, J lost 0 bases, and 10 bases lay in between. The CDR3 sequence: CASSSSPYSNQPQHF. The CDR3 DNA sequence: TGTGCCAGCAGCTCATCACCGTATAGCAATCAGCCCCAGCATTTT.

This clonotype was seen a handful of times. The chain joins TRBV30 to TRBJ2-7; perhaps TRBD1 as D (5 bases). CDR3 length equals 14 residues. Germline CDR1 reads GTSNPN; CDR2 reads SVGIG (reference sequence). Trimming removed 4 bases from V and 0 bases from J, with 13 bases in between. CDR3 DNA sequence: TGTGCCTGGAAGAAGGGGCCTAGCTCCTACGAGCAGTACTTC. As protein: CAWKKGPSSYEQYF.

There are many counts of this clonotype. This chain links TRBV20-1 with TRBJ2-5, with 10 bases fitting TRBD1. J gave up 5 bases and V 1 base, and 7 bases lay outside the gene matches. This CDR3 is 15 amino acids long. Germline CDR1 DFQATT, CDR2 SNEGSKA (reference sequence). This chain's CDR3 is CSARGDRGFVETQYF. CDR3 bases: TGCAGTGCTAGAGGGGACAGGGGCTTTGTGGAGACCCAGTACTTC.

Only a few counts were recorded for this clonotype. V usage is TRBV29-1 and J usage is TRBJ2-2; D perhaps matches TRBD2 (5 bases). The ends were cut back, 4 bases at V and 5 bases at J, with 14 bases in the middle. CDR3 size: 14 residues. The germline V gene has CDR1 SQVTM and CDR2 ANQGSEA. CDR3 sequence: CSVVSGKGTGELFF. CDR3 DNA: TGCAGCGTTGTGTCCGGGAAAGGAACCGGGGAGCTGTTTTTT.

This clonotype was counted many times. The chain couples TRBV6-5 to TRBJ2-7; D gene ambiguous. This CDR3 is 13 amino acids long. V lost 6 bases and J 3 bases, leaving 12 bases between the germline ends. Germline-derived CDR1 and CDR2 are MNHEY and SVGAGI. CDR3 in DNA: TGTGCCAGCAGACCGACCCTACTCTACGAGCAGTACTTC. Its protein is CASRPTLLYEQYF.

This clonotype came up many times. The chain employs TRBV5-1 and TRBJ1-1; weak D call: TRBD1 (6 bases). CDR1 and CDR2 from the germline V gene are SGHRS and YFSETQ. The CDR3 runs to 14 residues. The V end was cut by 4 bases, the J end by 1 base, with 11 bases between. For the CDR3, the DNA is TGCGCCAGCAGCATAGACAGGACGAACACTGAAGCTTTCTTT. This gives the protein CASSIDRTNTEAFF.

The chain carries TRBV20-1 and TRBJ2-7, with TRBD1 matching over 7 bases. Trimming at V came to 3 bases and at J to 3 bases, leaving 11 bases not matched to a gene. Germline V gives CDR1 DFQATT, CDR2 SNEGSKA (reference sequence). The CDR3 has 15 residues. CDR3: CSASAQGVPGYEQYF. DNA of the CDR3: TGCAGTGCTAGCGCCCAGGGGGTTCCTGGCTACGAGCAGTACTTC.

The rearrangement uses TRBV6-1 and TRBJ2-7; D not resolved. Germline V gene sequence: CDR1 MNHNS, CDR2 SASEGT. The CDR3 sequence is 13 residues long. With 0 bases removed from V and 4 bases from J, the gap between germline ends came to 7 bases. The CDR3 loop is CASSEALKYEQYF. The CDR3 DNA is TGTGCCAGCAGTGAAGCGCTGAAGTACGAGCAGTACTTC.

This clonotype has only one observation. V usage is TRBV7-2 and J usage is TRBJ2-2; tentatively, D is TRBD2 (6 bases). CDR3 length: 13 residues. V lost 4 bases to trimming and J lost 6 bases, with 9 bases between them. Per the germline V gene, CDR1 is SGHTA and CDR2 is FQGNSA. CDR3 coding DNA: TGTGCCAGCAGCTACGGGGGTGCCGGGGAGCTGTTTTTT. Translated: CASSYGGAGELFF. The entire variable domain, with the rest obtained from reference TRBV7-2 and TRBJ2-2, is as follows: GAGVSQSPSNKVTEKGKDVELRCDPISGHTALYWYRQSLGQGLEFLIYFQGNSAPDKSGLPSDRFSAERTGGSVSTLTIQRTQQEDSAVYLCASSYGGAGELFFGEGSRLTVL.

In DNA, the CDR3 is TGTGCCAGCAGCTCCCTAGCGGGAGGGCCTTACACCGGGGAGCTGTTTTTT. The encoded protein is CASSSLAGGPYTGELFF. The chain carries TRBV12-3 or TRBV12-4 and TRBJ2-2, with 12 bases matching TRBD2. The J segment lost 3 bases and the V segment lost 6 bases, leaving 8 bases of the junction unmatched. This CDR3 is built from 17 residues.

This clonotype was observed at least ten times. The rearrangement uses TRBV5-8 and TRBJ2-6, with D perhaps matching TRBD1 (6 bases). CDR1 and CDR2 (germline): SGHTS, YDEGEE. The CDR3 runs 18 residues. Trimming stripped 0 bases from V and 1 base from J, with 14 bases between. The CDR3 spells CASSLAAGVPSGANVLTF. CDR3 in DNA: TGTGCCAGCAGCTTGGCGGCAGGGGTACCTTCTGGGGCCAACGTCCTGACTTTC.

This chain uses TRBV5-1 with TRBJ2-1, with 8 bases lining up with TRBD2. CDR3 length equals 11 residues. The germline V gene encodes CDR1 SGHRS and CDR2 YFSETQ. The V gene end was trimmed by 6 bases and the J gene end by 14 bases; junction bases not matched to a gene: 7. The CDR3 DNA sequence: TGCGCCAGCATGACGAATAGCGGGAAGTTCTTC. As protein: CASMTNSGKFF.

For this clonotype: A much larger clone sits a single nucleotide away, making a read error possible. The chain links TRBV7-6 to TRBJ2-7, with 7 bases matching TRBD2. There are 14 residues in the CDR3. CDR1 and CDR2 (germline): SGHVS, FNYEAQ. V lost 4 bases to trimming and J lost 7 bases; unmatched junction nucleotides: 10. The CDR3 coding sequence is TGTGCCAGCAGCTCTGGGGGGGACTCGACGGAGCAGTACTTC. It yields the protein CASSSGGDSTEQYF.

The chain is built from TRBV24-1 and TRBJ1-2; weak D call: TRBD1 (6 bases). Looked up from germline, CDR1 is KGHDR and CDR2 is SFDVKD. V shed 5 bases and J shed 4 bases, with 16 bases lying between them. The CDR3 extends over 15 amino acids. The CDR3 nucleotides are TGTGCCACCAGTGGCGAAGGGGGTTCGGGCTATGGCTACACCTTC. Amino acids: CATSGEGGSGYGYTF.

This clonotype has a handful of counts. This rearrangement joins TRBV11-2 to TRBJ2-7, with unresolved D. Germline CDR1 and CDR2: SGHAT and FQNNGV. Trimming took off 1 base at V and 2 bases at J, with 9 bases between the two ends. This CDR3 has 14 amino acids. For the CDR3, the DNA is TGTGCCAGCAGCTTAGTCCGCACTACCTACGAGCAGTACTTC. The encoded protein is CASSLVRTTYEQYF.

V usage is TRBV18 and J usage is TRBJ1-3; D remains unclear. V was pared by 3 bases and J by 8 bases, with 11 bases between. The CDR3 sequence is 13 residues long. The V gene's germline CDR1 is KGHSH and CDR2 LQKENI. The chain's CDR3 is CASSPNPGDTIYF. DNA of the CDR3: TGTGCCAGCTCACCCAACCCCGGGGACACCATATATTTT.

This clonotype was seen many times. The rearrangement joins TRBV20-1 to TRBJ1-5, with D maybe TRBD1 (5 bases). V was pared by 3 bases and J by 1 base, with 7 bases between. CDR1 and CDR2 from the germline V gene are DFQATT and SNEGSKA (reference sequence). The CDR3 spans 13 residues. The chain's CDR3 is CSASGGSNQPQHF. Written as DNA, the CDR3 is TGCAGTGCTAGCGGGGGAAGCAATCAGCCCCAGCATTTT.

The V gene is TRBV7-2, the J gene TRBJ1-2; TRBD1 aligns across 10 bases. CDR1 and CDR2 from the germline V gene are SGHTA and FQGNSA. The CDR3 runs to 14 residues. Trimming removed 5 bases from V and 8 bases from J; junction bases left unmatched: 8. CDR3 protein: CASSGQGQGKGYTF. The DNA of the CDR3 is TGTGCCAGCAGCGGACAGGGACAGGGGAAAGGCTACACCTTC.

This clonotype was seen many times. The rearrangement joins TRBV19 to TRBJ2-5; D might be TRBD2 (6 bases). This CDR3 has 12 residues. The germline gives CDR1 LNHDA, CDR2 SQIVND (reference sequence). The V end lost 7 bases, the J end lost 9 bases, and 15 bases lay between the germline ends. The CDR3 here is CASTTRGGSQYF. The CDR3 DNA reads TGTGCCAGTACCACCCGTGGGGGGTCCCAGTACTTC. Variable domain in full (rest from reference TRBV19 and TRBJ2-5): DGGITQSPKYLFRKEGQNVTLSCEQNLNHDAMYWYRQDPGQGLRLIYYSQIVNDFQKGDIAEGYSVSREKKESFPLTVTSAQKNPTAFYLCASTTRGGSQYFGPGTRLLVL.

This chain joins TRBV13 and TRBJ2-7; D may correspond to TRBD1 or TRBD2 (5 bases each). Germline lookup yields CDR1 PRHDT and CDR2 FYEKMQ (reference sequence). V lost 5 bases, J lost 5 bases, and 13 bases lay in between. This CDR3 has 13 amino acids. CDR3 residues: CASSPSLGDEQYF. In DNA form, the CDR3 reads TGTGCCAGCAGCCCATCACTAGGGGACGAGCAGTACTTC.

The V gene is TRBV7-2, the J gene TRBJ2-5, with 12 positions matching TRBD2. The J call may be mistaken, given a closer DNA end match to TRBJ2-1. CDR1 and CDR2 from the germline V gene are SGHTA and FQGNSA. This CDR3 spans 15 amino acids. This CDR3 is CASSVTSGSFNEQFF. The CDR3 nucleotides are TGTGCCAGCAGTGTGACTAGCGGGAGCTTTAATGAGCAGTTCTTC.

This clonotype was seen at least ten times. The chain is built from TRBV7-8 and TRBJ2-5; 7 nucleotides match TRBD2. The germline V gene encodes CDR1 SGHVS and CDR2 FQNEAQ. This CDR3 has 15 residues. V lost 1 base, J lost 5 bases, and 7 bases stayed unmatched. The CDR3: CASSLGGGPAETQYF. CDR3 DNA: TGTGCCAGCAGCTTAGGGGGGGGTCCGGCGGAGACCCAGTACTTC.

Comment on this clonotype: This may be a read error: a much more frequent sequence differs by one nucleotide. The V and J genes are TRBV20-1 and TRBJ1-1; 8 nucleotides match TRBD1. The CDR3 contains 12 residues. The trim removed 8 bases at V and 11 bases at J, leaving 13 bases unmatched. Germline assignment: CDR1 DFQATT and CDR2 SNEGSKA (reference sequence). CDR3 in DNA: TGCAGTACTAACCCGGACAGGGTCTCGGCTTTCTTT. Its translation: CSTNPDRVSAFF.

This clonotype was found many times. The gene calls are TRBV2 and TRBJ2-2, with 9 bases identical to TRBD2. The ends lost 9 bases at V and 5 bases at J; junction bases unmatched: 7. The CDR3 totals 14 residues. Germline CDR1 is SNHLY and CDR2 is FYNNEI. The chain's CDR3 is CARTGTSKTGELFF. DNA of the CDR3: TGTGCCAGGACCGGGACTAGCAAAACCGGGGAGCTGTTTTTT.

V usage is TRBV4-1 and J usage is TRBJ1-2, with TRBD1 matching over 7 bases. CDR1 is MGHRA, CDR2 YSYEKL, per germline. Losses at the gene ends were 3 bases for V and 4 bases for J; bases not matched to a gene: 5. This CDR3 comprises 14 residues. CDR3 bases: TGCGCCAGCAGCCAGGGGACAGTCGGCTATGGCTACACCTTC. Translated: CASSQGTVGYGYTF.